The next 18 T cell receptor beta chains were all read from a single sample in a study of blood T cell repertoires in COVID-19. The table came from immunoSEQ multiplex PCR; TCRdb's copy has only in-frame clones and leaves some out. The sample includes about 300,000 clones, roughly 86% of them seen just once. The sample taken for sequencing was PBMCs or T cells enriched from blood (not recorded which). These receptor sequences come from a woman aged 18-30 years who had recovered from COVID-19.

The rearrangement links TRBV5-1 to TRBJ2-5, with TRBD1 as a possible D gene (6 bases). Germline-derived CDR1 and CDR2 are SGHRS and YFSETQ. V was shortened by 4 bases and J by 4 bases, with 14 bases between the two germline ends. The CDR3 spans 14 residues. The CDR3 region has the DNA TGCGCCAGCAGCCCATCGACAGGTGGAGAGACCCAGTACTTC. Amino acid sequence: CASSPSTGGETQYF.

This clone has a single count. V usage is TRBV24-1 and J usage is TRBJ2-5, with D uncertain. Germline lookup yields CDR1 KGHDR and CDR2 SFDVKD. Trimming removed 5 bases from V and 2 bases from J, with 8 bases in between. This CDR3 comprises 13 residues. CDR3 protein: CATSGAAQETQYF. DNA for the CDR3: TGTGCCACCAGTGGGGCAGCACAAGAGACCCAGTACTTC.

This clone was seen a handful of times. This rearrangement joins TRBV2 to TRBJ1-1; D is unresolved. Trimming took off 3 bases at V and 1 base at J, with 9 bases between the two ends. Germline V gene sequence: CDR1 SNHLY, CDR2 FYNNEI. This CDR3 has 14 amino acids. CDR3 sequence (DNA): TGTGCCAGCAGTGACGAGGGAACGAACACTGAAGCTTTCTTT. Protein: CASSDEGTNTEAFF. The full variable domain, in which reference TRBV2 and TRBJ1-1 provide the parts outside the CDR3, is EPEVTQTPSHQVTQMGQEVILRCVPISNHLYFYWYRQILGQKVEFLVSFYNNEISEKSEIFDDQFSVERPDGSNFTLKIRSTKLEDSAMYFCASSDEGTNTEAFFGQGTRLTVV.

The chain is built from TRBV28 and TRBJ2-7, with TRBD2 identical over 9 bases. The CDR3 is 15 residues long. Trimming removed 4 bases from V and 2 bases from J; junction bases left unmatched: 6. From germline, CDR1 is MDHEN and CDR2 SYDVKM. The CDR3 nucleotides are TGTGCCAGCAGTTCAACGCGGGGGGGTCCCTACGAGCAGTACTTC. Protein sequence: CASSSTRGGPYEQYF.

The chain has TRBV28 and TRBJ2-7; tentatively, D is TRBD1 (6 bases). This CDR3 is built from 15 residues. The ends were cut back, 5 bases at V and 0 bases at J, with 14 bases in the middle. Looked up from germline, CDR1 is MDHEN and CDR2 is SYDVKM. The DNA of the CDR3 is TGTGCCAGCAGTACCCAGGGGTCTCTCTCCTACGAGCAGTACTTC. Translated, it gives CASSTQGSLSYEQYF.

This clone was counted a few times. This chain links TRBV4-3 with TRBJ2-3, with 7 bases fitting TRBD2. Germline V gene sequence: CDR1 LGHNA, CDR2 YSLEER. CDR3 length: 16 residues. V shed 0 bases, J shed 1 base, and the junction held 4 bases outside the gene matches. The chain's CDR3 is CASSQDTAGGTDTQYF. As DNA, the CDR3 is TGCGCCAGCAGCCAAGATACGGCGGGGGGCACAGATACGCAGTATTTT.

The rearrangement links TRBV11-2 to TRBJ1-3; D is undetermined. Germline V CDR1 and CDR2: SGHAT, FQNNGV. The V end lost 4 bases, the J end lost 3 bases, and 16 bases lay between the germline ends. The CDR3 covers 16 residues. CDR3 sequence reads: CASSSPALGGGNTIYF. CDR3 coding DNA: TGTGCCAGCAGCTCTCCGGCGTTGGGAGGTGGAAACACCATATATTTT. Together with reference TRBV11-2 and TRBJ1-3, the CDR3 gives the full variable domain: EAGVAQSPRYKIIEKRQSVAFWCNPISGHATLYWYQQILGQGPKLLIQFQNNGVVDDSQLPKDRFSAERLKGVDSTLKIQPAKLEDSAVYLCASSSPALGGGNTIYFGEGSWLTVV.

To note about this clone: The same CDR3 is also encoded by other DNA sequences in this sample. J is TRBJ1-2 and V is TRBV9; 8 bases line up with TRBD1. With 0 bases clipped from V and 5 bases from J, the junction kept 3 bases outside the gene matches. The CDR3 has 14 amino acids. Germline CDR1 is SGDLS and CDR2 is YYNGEE. CDR3: CASSVGGTGYGYTF. The CDR3 DNA reads as TGTGCCAGCAGCGTAGGAGGGACAGGATATGGCTACACCTTC.

This sequence joins TRBV4-2 and TRBJ2-7, with TRBD2 matching 8 bases. This CDR3 has 14 residues. Unmatched junction bases numbered 5, after V lost 4 bases and J lost 3 bases. CDR1 and CDR2 from the germline V gene are LGHNA and YNFKEQ. In nucleotides, the CDR3 is TGTGCCAGCAGCCCCCGGGCGGGGGGCTACGAGCAGTACTTC. Protein: CASSPRAGGYEQYF.

The chain recombines TRBV20-1 with TRBJ1-1; no clear D gene. The V end was cut by 6 bases, the J end by 11 bases, with 7 bases between. The CDR3 sequence is 8 residues long. Germline-derived CDR1 and CDR2 are DFQATT and SNEGSKA (reference sequence). The CDR3 loop reads CSATRAFF. The DNA of the CDR3 is TGCAGTGCCACGCGGGCTTTCTTT.

Regarding this clone: Germline and junction disagree at one end, which may indicate a read error. V usage is TRBV10-3 and J usage is TRBJ2-7; the match to TRBD1 covers 9 bases. The CDR3 contains 14 residues. Germline CDR1 is ENHRY and CDR2 is SYGVKD. CDR3 sequence (DNA): TGTGCCGTCAGACAGGGGGGTGAGGGCCACGAGCAGTACTTC. Encoded protein: CAVRQGGEGHEQYF.

This chain uses TRBV7-2 with TRBJ1-3; D call uncertain. The CDR3 consists of 13 residues. Germline-derived CDR1 and CDR2 are SGHTA and FQGNSA. V lost 5 bases, J lost 0 bases, and 5 bases lay in between. This chain's CDR3 is CASSPNSGNTIYF. The CDR3 DNA reads as TGTGCCAGCAGCCCCAACTCTGGAAACACCATATATTTT.

This clone was seen a handful of times. The chain couples TRBV6-2 or TRBV6-3 to TRBJ2-3; D is undetermined. V lost 1 base to trimming and J lost 1 base, with 3 bases between them. This CDR3 contains 13 residues. Germline-derived CDR1 and CDR2 are MNHEY and SVGEGT. The DNA of the CDR3 is TGTGCCAGCAGTTACTTCGGCACAGATACGCAGTATTTT. Protein: CASSYFGTDTQYF.

This chain links TRBV29-1 with TRBJ1-1; a weak D match, TRBD1 (5 bases). Looked up from germline, CDR1 is SQVTM and CDR2 is ANQGSEA. Deletions cut 5 bases from V and 3 bases from J, with 13 bases between. The CDR3 has 13 residues. The CDR3 DNA follows: TGCAGCGTTAGGGTCGGGGGGGACACTGAAGCTTTCTTT. Encoded protein: CSVRVGGDTEAFF.

The rearrangement uses TRBV4-1 and TRBJ2-2, with no clear D. The CDR3 contains 16 residues. V was pared by 1 base and J by 5 bases, with 14 bases between. Germline loops: CDR1 MGHRA, CDR2 YSYEKL. This chain's CDR3 is CASSQAGGRRTGELFF. CDR3 bases: TGCGCCAGCAGCCAAGCTGGTGGGCGCCGGACCGGGGAGCTGTTTTTT.

The genes are TRBV5-3 and TRBJ1-3, with a tentative D call TRBD1 (6 bases). TRBV5-3 has ORF status, its function being uncertain. The CDR3 consists of 14 residues. Trimming left V 2 bases short and J 4 bases short, with 10 bases between. The CDR3 is CARSLQGKGNTIYF. Here the CDR3 DNA reads TGTGCCAGAAGCTTACAGGGTAAAGGAAACACCATATATTTT.

The chain links TRBV11-3 to TRBJ2-6; no clear D gene. V was cut by 2 bases and J by 3 bases, with 8 bases left in between. The CDR3 contains 15 residues. Germline assignment: CDR1 SGHNT and CDR2 YENEEA. DNA of the CDR3: TGTGCCAGCAGCTTACTATCGGGTGGGGCCAACGTCCTGACTTTC. Amino acid sequence: CASSLLSGGANVLTF.

This clone was observed at least ten times. The chain joins TRBV10-3 to TRBJ2-7; 8 bases align to TRBD1. This CDR3 is built from 15 residues. Germline V gene sequence: CDR1 ENHRY, CDR2 SYGVKD. With V trimmed by 0 bases and J by 3 bases, 4 bases remained unmatched. CDR3: CAISESGTGNYEQYF. The CDR3 coding sequence is TGTGCCATCAGTGAGTCAGGGACAGGCAACTACGAGCAGTACTTC.